The rows below give T cell receptor beta chains drawn from one sample of a study. TCRdb reprocessed the 5' RACE reads via MiXCR and lists one record per CDR3 protein. The sample has some 300 distinct CDR3 sequences; roughly 7.2% are singletons. The sample consisted of effector memory T cells from blood PBMCs. Receptors were obtained from a male donor with HIV. CDR3s include the opening cysteine and the closing phenylalanine or tryptophan. D genes are given only for firm matches. Only part of the rows carry a size: once, few, many, or a class if the clone is expanded.

>TRBJ2-2|few|NA|TRBV7-9
TGTGCCAGCAGCTCCCCCACGGGGGGCAACACCGGGGAGCTGTTTTTT
CASSSPTGGNTGELFF
>TRBJ2-4|NA|TRBD2|TRBV12-3/TRBV12-4
TGTGCCAACAGTAAGGGGAGCGGGGGGGCCGGGAGGAACATTCAGTACTTC
CANSKGSGGAGRNIQYF
>TRBJ2-1|NA|TRBD1|TRBV5-1
TGCGCCAGCAGCTTGCAAGGGACAGGTACTTACAATGAGCAGTTCTTC
CASSLQGTGTYNEQFF
>TRBJ2-1|medium-sized|TRBD2|TRBV5-1
TGCGCCAGCAGCAGAGGAGCGGGGGGGTCCTACAATGAGCAGTTCTTC
CASSRGAGGSYNEQFF
>TRBJ2-3|medium-sized|NA|TRBV1
TGCACCAGCAGCTCCGGGACTAGCGGTTGGGATACGCAGTATTTT
CTSSSGTSGWDTQYF
>TRBJ1-1|large|NA|TRBV20-1
TGCAGTGCTAAAATGCCACGGGGTGTGAACACTGAAGCTTTCTTT
CSAKMPRGVNTEAFF
>TRBJ2-7|few|TRBD2|TRBV10-3
TGTGCCATCAGTGGAAGGTCTAGCGGGGGGTACGAGCAGTACTTC
CAISGRSSGGYEQYF
>TRBJ1-3|few|NA|TRBV10-2
TGCGCCACAGGGGTGTCCTCTGGAAACACCATATATTTT
CATGVSSGNTIYF
>TRBJ1-1|large|NA|TRBV30
TGTGCCTGGAGTTTGAACACTGAAGCTTTCTTT
CAWSLNTEAFF
>TRBJ2-1|medium-sized|TRBD1|TRBV20-1
TGCAGTGCTAGCGAGACAGGGGGCCTATACAATGAGCAGTTCTTC
CSASETGGLYNEQFF
>TRBJ2-7|few|TRBD1|TRBV12-3/TRBV12-4
TGTGCCAGCAGTTTAGGAGGCGGGACAGGAGCCTACGAGCAGTACTTC
CASSLGGGTGAYEQYF
>TRBJ1-2|few|NA|TRBV4-2
TGTGCCAGCAGCCCTCCAAGTGGGAACTATGGCTACACCTTC
CASSPPSGNYGYTF
>TRBJ1-2|few|NA|TRBV20-1
TGCAGTGCTAGAAACCAGGGTGGCTACACCTTC
CSARNQGGYTF
>TRBJ2-7|medium-sized|NA|TRBV10-3
TGTGCCATCAGTGCGGGAGGGGGCGCATACGAGCAGTACTTC
CAISAGGGAYEQYF
>TRBJ1-3|medium-sized|NA|TRBV30
TGTGCCTGGAGGGCCCGCTCTGGAAACACCATATATTTT
CAWRARSGNTIYF
>TRBJ1-6|NA|NA|TRBV6-6
TGTGCCAGCTCGGGGGATTCACCCCTCCACTTT
CASSGDSPLHF
>TRBJ2-1|medium-sized|NA|TRBV5-1
TGCGCCAGCAGCTTGGCGGGGTACTACAATGAGCAGTTCTTC
CASSLAGYYNEQFF
>TRBJ1-5|medium-sized|NA|TRBV3-1
TGTGCCAGCAGCCCTCAAGGGGATCGTCAGCCCCAGCATTTT
CASSPQGDRQPQHF
>TRBJ1-1|medium-sized|TRBD1|TRBV11-3
TGTGCCAGCAGCTTAGAGGGGGGCACAGGGGGGACTGAAGCTTTCTTT
CASSLEGGTGGTEAFF
>TRBJ2-1|NA|TRBD2|TRBV7-9
TGTGCCAGCAGCTTAGATAGAGCGGGGGGAAGATTCTTC
CASSLDRAGGRFF
>TRBJ2-3|medium-sized|TRBD1|TRBV20-1
TGCAGTGCGCCGGACAGGGTACAAGATACGCAGTATTTT
CSAPDRVQDTQYF
>TRBJ1-1|few|TRBD1|TRBV30
TGTGCCTGGAGGACCGACAGGGACACTGAAGCTTTCTTT
CAWRTDRDTEAFF
>TRBJ2-2|medium-sized|NA|TRBV29-1
TGCAGCGTTCAGAGGACCGGGGAGCTGTTTTTT
CSVQRTGELFF
>TRBJ1-3|few|NA|TRBV7-2
TGTGCCAGCAGCTCGGGCCCATCCGGAAACACCATATATTTT
CASSSGPSGNTIYF
>TRBJ2-7|medium-sized|NA|TRBV5-1
TGCGCCAGCAGCCGACAGGACTCCTACGAGCAGTACTTC
CASSRQDSYEQYF
>TRBJ1-4|NA|NA|TRBV4-1
TGCGCCAGCAGCCCAGGAGAAGGCCGACGGGAAAAACTGTTTTTT
CASSPGEGRREKLFF
>TRBJ1-5|few|NA|TRBV10-3
TGTGCCATCAGTGATTCAGGGGCTCAGCCCCAGCATTTT
CAISDSGAQPQHF
>TRBJ2-3|large|TRBD1|TRBV6-1
TGTGCCAGCAGCCCGGGACAGTGGGCAGATACGCAGTATTTT
CASSPGQWADTQYF
>TRBJ1-3|medium-sized|NA|TRBV6-1
TGTGCCAGCAGGGCGGGCTCTGGAAACACCATATATTTT
CASRAGSGNTIYF
>TRBJ1-1|NA|TRBD1|TRBV6-1
TGTGCCAGCAGCCTCTCCGGCCAGGGGGGGGCTGAAGCTTTCTTT
CASSLSGQGGAEAFF
>TRBJ1-2|medium-sized|NA|TRBV10-3
TGTGCCATCAGGGTTTCCGGACATGACGGCTACACCTTC
CAIRVSGHDGYTF
>TRBJ2-5|NA|NA|TRBV11-1
TGTGCCAGCAGCTTAGAGTCGGGACCCTCGGAGACCCAGTACTTC
CASSLESGPSETQYF